A selection of T cell receptor beta chains follows, all from one sample in a study of T cell repertoires in cytomegalovirus infection. MiXCR, run by TCRdb on the reads, gives a single entry per CDR3 protein. The profile shows approximately 470,000 distinct CDR3 sequences, approximately 42% of them singletons. Their specific antigens are unknown. Here the sequenced sample was cultured PBMCs, taken from culture after CMV antigen stimulation. These TCRs come from a human donor in good health (CMV status not recorded). Some clones in this sample may be carry-over from other donors' samples. Each CDR3 is given with its conserved first and last residue. The order of the fields is clone size, J gene, V gene, D gene, CDR3 protein, CDR3 DNA. A D gene is named only where the DNA matches it firmly. A clone size is listed for some rows: how often the clone was seen (once, few, many), or a class if it is expanded.

NA,TRBJ1-1,TRBV27,NA,CASSLRGWVYTEAFF,TGTGCCAGCAGTTTGCGGGGCTGGGTGTACACTGAAGCTTTCTTT
NA,TRBJ2-3,TRBV20-1,NA,CSAPEGNGHTDTQYF,TGCAGTGCTCCAGAAGGGAACGGGCACACAGATACGCAGTATTTT
NA,TRBJ1-1,TRBV6-1,TRBD1,CASSEPGTGESEAFF,TGTGCCAGCAGTGAACCAGGGACAGGGGAATCAGAAGCTTTCTTT
NA,TRBJ1-2,TRBV28,NA,CASSYQYGYTF,TGTGCCAGCAGTTACCAATATGGCTACACCTTC
NA,TRBJ2-7,TRBV12-3/TRBV12-4,TRBD1,CASSFTRWGQGDYEQYF,TGTGCCAGCAGTTTTACTCGGTGGGGACAGGGCGACTACGAGCAGTACTTC
NA,TRBJ2-7,TRBV6-1,TRBD2,CASRLAGGGEQYF,TGTGCCAGTCGTTTGGCGGGGGGGGGCGAGCAGTACTTC
few,TRBJ2-3,TRBV7-6,NA,CASSPWDSPDTQYF,TGTGCCAGCAGCCCTTGGGACTCGCCAGATACGCAGTATTTT
NA,TRBJ2-3,TRBV7-8,NA,CASSPHGTAAQYF,TGTGCCAGCAGCCCCCACGGGACTGCCGCGCAGTATTTT
NA,TRBJ2-1,TRBV7-2,TRBD2,CASSHGLASGFAQFF,TGTGCCAGCAGCCACGGACTAGCAAGCGGGTTCGCGCAGTTCTTC
NA,TRBJ2-7,TRBV19,NA,CASSIGRKGGEQYF,TGTGCCAGTAGTATTGGGCGCAAGGGCGGAGAGCAGTACTTC
few,TRBJ1-1,TRBV7-9,NA,CASNLKGMNTEAFF,TGTGCCAGCAACCTAAAGGGGATGAACACTGAAGCTTTCTTT
many,TRBJ2-7,TRBV7-2,TRBD2,CASSLGLAGLYEQYF,TGTGCCAGCAGCTTAGGACTAGCGGGACTATACGAGCAGTACTTC
NA,TRBJ2-7,TRBV7-9,TRBD2,CASSPQGSGGAPEQYF,TGTGCCAGCAGCCCCCAGGGGAGCGGGGGGGCTCCCGAGCAGTACTTC
few,TRBJ1-1,TRBV7-2,NA,CASSLGASATEAFF,TGTGCCAGCAGCCTAGGCGCAAGTGCGACTGAAGCTTTCTTT
many,TRBJ2-3,TRBV28,NA,CASRSPPPSGPSYTQYF,TGTGCCAGCAGGTCTCCGCCCCCTTCAGGCCCTTCATATACGCAGTATTTT
NA,TRBJ1-1,TRBV20-1,NA,CSAYRAAWEGMNTEAFF,TGCAGTGCTTACCGAGCAGCTTGGGAGGGCATGAACACTGAAGCTTTCTTT
NA,TRBJ2-3,TRBV15,TRBD2,CATNSAGGPQNTDTQYF,TGTGCCACCAACTCCGCGGGAGGGCCTCAAAACACAGATACGCAGTATTTT
NA,TRBJ2-7,TRBV5-6,NA,CASSLRQGIHEQYF,TGTGCCAGCAGCTTGAGGCAGGGGATCCACGAGCAGTACTTC
many,TRBJ1-2,TRBV7-2,NA,CASSTPTAIWGYTF,TGTGCCAGCAGCACCCCCACAGCCATCTGGGGCTACACCTTC
NA,TRBJ2-7,TRBV12-3/TRBV12-4,TRBD1,CASSLVHTDRAREQYF,TGTGCCAGCAGTTTAGTCCATACGGACAGGGCCCGCGAGCAGTACTTC
NA,TRBJ1-1,TRBV2,NA,CASNPVGMNTEAFF,TGTGCCAGCAATCCAGTGGGGATGAACACTGAAGCTTTCTTT
NA,TRBJ2-1,TRBV5-4,NA,CASSSGLIEQFF,TGTGCCAGCAGCTCGGGACTTATTGAGCAGTTCTTC
once,TRBJ2-4,TRBV7-2,TRBD2,CASILVGSSGRHVLHF,TGTGCCAGCATCTTAGTGGGGTCTAGCGGGAGGCACGTATTGCACTTC
NA,TRBJ2-3,TRBV6-2/TRBV6-3,TRBD1,CASSEGTGSTDTQYF,TGTGCCAGCAGCGAGGGGACAGGGAGCACAGATACGCAGTATTTT
few,TRBJ2-3,TRBV11-2,TRBD2,CASSPVPSGSFVSTDTQYF,TGTGCCAGCAGCCCCGTCCCGAGCGGGAGCTTCGTTAGCACAGATACGCAGTATTTT
NA,TRBJ1-1,TRBV7-8,NA,CASSSQTLDGVPAFF,TGTGCCAGCAGCTCACAGACCCTGGACGGTGTGCCAGCTTTCTTT
few,TRBJ2-5,TRBV4-1,NA,CASSQVRGAETQYF,TGCGCCAGCAGCCAAGTCCGGGGGGCGGAGACCCAGTACTTC
NA,TRBJ2-7,TRBV10-3,TRBD2,CAIGTSGDLNEQYF,TGTGCCATTGGGACTAGCGGGGACCTAAACGAGCAGTACTTC
many,TRBJ2-1,TRBV7-2,NA,CASSSGWAIGEQFF,TGTGCCAGCAGCTCGGGGTGGGCTATAGGGGAGCAGTTCTTC
few,TRBJ2-1,TRBV6-1,NA,CASSEAGDEQFF,TGTGCCAGCAGTGAAGCTGGGGATGAGCAGTTCTTC
NA,TRBJ2-1,TRBV7-8,NA,CASSSVRPLASEQFF,TGTGCCAGCAGTTCCGTCCGGCCCCTGGCGAGTGAGCAGTTCTTC
NA,TRBJ2-3,TRBV5-4,NA,CAIQSTDTQYF,TGTGCCATACAGAGCACAGATACGCAGTATTTT
NA,TRBJ2-3,TRBV6-6,TRBD2,CASSPRTSGSHTDTQYF,TGTGCCAGCAGCCCTCGGACTAGCGGGTCCCACACAGATACGCAGTATTTT
NA,TRBJ2-7,TRBV6-1,NA,CASSGLAEGREQYF,TGTGCCAGCAGTGGGCTTGCCGAGGGGAGGGAGCAGTACTTC
NA,TRBJ2-5,TRBV12-3/TRBV12-4,NA,CASSHQGGYQETQYF,TGTGCCAGCAGTCACCAGGGGGGGTACCAAGAGACCCAGTACTTC
few,TRBJ2-5,TRBV7-1,NA,CASSSPYRETQYF,TGTGCCAGCAGCTCACCCTACAGGGAGACCCAGTACTTC